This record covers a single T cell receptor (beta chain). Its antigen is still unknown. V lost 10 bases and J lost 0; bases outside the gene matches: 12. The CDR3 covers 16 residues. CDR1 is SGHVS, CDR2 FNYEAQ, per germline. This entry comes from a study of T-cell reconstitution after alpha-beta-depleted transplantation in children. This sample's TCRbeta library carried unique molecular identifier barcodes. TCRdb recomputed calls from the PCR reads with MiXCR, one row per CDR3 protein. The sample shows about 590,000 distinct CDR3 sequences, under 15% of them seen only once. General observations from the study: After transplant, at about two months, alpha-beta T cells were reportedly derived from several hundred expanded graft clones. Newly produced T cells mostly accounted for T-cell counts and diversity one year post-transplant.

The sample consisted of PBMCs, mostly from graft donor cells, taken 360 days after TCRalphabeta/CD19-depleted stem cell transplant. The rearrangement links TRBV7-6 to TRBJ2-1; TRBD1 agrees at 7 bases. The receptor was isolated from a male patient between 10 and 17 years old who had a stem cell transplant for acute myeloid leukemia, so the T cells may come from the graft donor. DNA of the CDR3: TGTGCCACCAGTCAGTTGGGACAGAGCTCCTACAATGAGCAGTTCTTC. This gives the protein CATSQLGQSSYNEQFF.